This T cell receptor (beta chain) was profiled in a study of blood T cell repertoires in COVID-19. Measured with immunoSEQ multiplex PCR; TCRdb has only the in-frame clones, and not every one. The repertoire has fewer than 350,000 clones, 85% of them found once; the top ten carry around 3.9%. The germline V gene has CDR1 KGHSH and CDR2 LQKENI. The CDR3 has 15 amino acids. The junction had 3 bases not matched to a gene; V was cut back by 3 bases and J by 6 bases. The clonotype comes from a woman aged 45-65 years with active or convalescent COVID-19. The sample was peripheral blood. The chain carries TRBV18 and TRBJ1-6; 9 nucleotides align to TRBD1. CDR3 amino acids: CASSPTGQGNSPLHF. CDR3 bases: TGTGCCAGCTCACCCACGGGACAGGGTAATTCACCCCTCCACTTT.